This is a list of T cell receptor beta chains from one sample in a study of T cells in Graves' hyperthyroidism and ophthalmopathy. One entry per CDR3 protein results from TCRdb running MiXCR on the multiplex PCR reads. The sample includes 500,000 to 650,000 distinct CDR3 sequences, approximately 17% of them seen just once. Source material: blood. Source of these receptors: a young woman with Graves' ophthalmopathy. CDR3s leave out the opening cysteine and the closing phenylalanine or tryptophan. Each record gives: J gene, V gene, CDR3 protein.

TRBJ1-1 TRBV6-5 ASRRGTDDAEAF
TRBJ2-5 TRBV7-2 ASSWGLAGVETQY
TRBJ2-7 TRBV30 AWITARDSYEQY
TRBJ2-2 TRBV6-1 ASSGSTNTGELF
TRBJ2-7 TRBV4-1 ASSQGELTYEQY
TRBJ1-1 TRBV27 ASSTIGTQTMNTEAF
TRBJ2-7 TRBV5-6 ASSPGTSRQQY
TRBJ1-1 TRBV4-1 ASREGQGNTEAF
TRBJ1-1 TRBV7-8 ASSLYRGSEAF
TRBJ2-5 TRBV2 ASSRSGLAGNSETQY
TRBJ2-1 TRBV28 ASSPPGAGGNFGHNEQF
TRBJ2-1 TRBV7-3 ASSPVGRGLSNEQF
TRBJ1-1 TRBV6-1 ASSWNSDRVNTEAF
TRBJ2-5 TRBV7-2 ASSRSFGQETQY
TRBJ2-1 TRBV7-9 ASRPDRVYNEQF
TRBJ2-1 TRBV7-9 ASSLTWREGTYGEQF
TRBJ2-7 TRBV28 ASSFQGYEQY
TRBJ2-2 TRBV27 ASSWPNTGELF
TRBJ2-7 TRBV2 ASSERPTPGYEQY
TRBJ1-2 TRBV7-8 ASSLEGQIYGYT
TRBJ1-1 TRBV4-2 ASSQDSRGRLGTEAF
TRBJ1-2 TRBV28 ASSWGSDNYGYT
TRBJ2-7 TRBV6-1 ATRTTPYEQY
TRBJ2-2 TRBV12-3/TRBV12-4 ASSFGLAETNYANTGELF
TRBJ2-7 TRBV7-2 ASSNFRTYEQY
TRBJ2-5 TRBV12-5 ASASTGIGGQETQY
TRBJ2-2 TRBV9 ASSGFTGELF
TRBJ2-3 TRBV29-1 SVDGDTQY
TRBJ2-6 TRBV11-3 ASSLDLWDRGRGGANVLT
TRBJ2-1 TRBV20-1 SAPHSGNPSYNEQF
TRBJ1-2 TRBV18 ASSPEANYGYT
TRBJ2-7 TRBV6-1 AVSRTGSYEQY
TRBJ2-3 TRBV9 ASSVATSGDTRY
TRBJ2-1 TRBV19 ASSILGLAVNEQF
TRBJ1-4 TRBV20-1 SAMDRSTNEKLF
TRBJ2-3 TRBV7-3 ASSLQSGGPTDTQY
TRBJ2-3 TRBV20-1 SARDLVGGDTQY
TRBJ2-7 TRBV5-5 ASSWLGREQY
TRBJ2-1 TRBV6-2/TRBV6-3 ASSYSRSSSYNEQF
TRBJ1-2 TRBV5-5 ASSPGAGGNYGYT
TRBJ1-2 TRBV27 ASSMDRYYGYT
TRBJ1-1 TRBV5-1 ASSTGRIENTEAF
TRBJ2-7 TRBV20-1 SALTSRENYEQY
TRBJ2-7 TRBV6-2/TRBV6-3 ASSYQQVPGYEQY